What follows are 24 T cell receptor beta chains derived from one specimen sequenced in a study of cytomegalovirus exposure and HLA in healthy donors. It was with 60 Vbeta and 13 Jbeta primers that the PCR ran. Produced via immunoSEQ multiplex PCR; TCRdb's table is partial and in-frame only. This table has roughly 150,000 clones, 80% to 90% appearing once. The sequencing input was PBMCs. These receptors all come from a woman aged 40 to 50 in good health and CMV-seropositive.

This clone was counted between two and nine times. The chain employs TRBV27 and TRBJ2-6, with 10 bases fitting TRBD1. V shed 5 bases and J 1 base; nucleotides not matched to a gene: 17. CDR3 length equals 21 residues. Germline V gene lookup returns CDR1 MNHEY and CDR2 SMNVEV (reference sequence). CDR3 DNA sequence: TGTGCCAGCAGTCAGTTCAGACCTATGGGACAGGGGAAGTCTGGGGCCAACGTCCTGACTTTC. Translated, it gives CASSQFRPMGQGKSGANVLTF. Drawing the rest from reference TRBV27 and TRBJ2-6, the complete variable domain is EAQVTQNPRYLITVTGKKLTVTCSQNMNHEYMSWYRQDPGLGLRQIYYSMNVEVTDKGDVPEGYKVSRKEKRNFPLILESPSPNQTSLYFCASSQFRPMGQGKSGANVLTFGAGSRLTVL.

The chain has TRBV6-4 and TRBJ2-3; a possible D gene is TRBD1 (5 bases). V lost 0 bases and J lost 0, with 7 bases in between. The germline V gene encodes CDR1 MRHNA and CDR2 SNTAGT. The CDR3 runs to 15 residues. The CDR3 reads CASSDSQGSTDTQYF. For the CDR3, the DNA is TGTGCCAGCAGTGACTCCCAGGGCAGCACAGATACGCAGTATTTT.

With respect to this clone: One end of the junction varies from germline; a read error may be responsible. The rearrangement uses TRBV7-9 and TRBJ1-3; perhaps TRBD1 as D (6 bases). The CDR3 runs 15 residues. CDR1 and CDR2 from the germline V gene are SEHNR and FQNEAQ (reference sequence). CDR3 bases: TGTTCCAGCAGCTCCCTAGGGGGCTCTGGAAACACCATATATTTT. Translated: CSSSSLGGSGNTIYF. The complete variable domain, with remaining parts taken from reference TRBV7-9 and TRBJ1-3, reads DTGVSQNPRHKITKRGQNVTFRCDPISEHNRLYWYRQTLGQGPEFLTYFQNEAQLEKSRLLSDRFSAERPKGSFSTLEIQRTEQGDSAMYLCSSSSLGGSGNTIYFGEGSWLTVV.

The gene calls are TRBV6-5 and TRBJ1-1, with D uncertain. Germline V gives CDR1 MNHEY, CDR2 SVGAGI. V shed 6 bases and J shed 0 bases, with 5 bases lying between them. There are 12 residues in the CDR3. This CDR3 reads CASRSVNTEAFF. CDR3 DNA sequence: TGTGCCAGCAGGTCCGTGAACACTGAAGCTTTCTTT.

The chain links TRBV7-2 to TRBJ2-5; the D gene is possibly TRBD2 (6 bases). Trimming cost V 4 bases and J 5 bases, with 14 bases left between them. CDR1 SGHTA and CDR2 FQGNSA come from the germline V gene. CDR3 length equals 14 residues. The CDR3 loop reads CASSSQPGDETQYF. CDR3 in DNA: TGTGCCAGCAGCTCCCAACCGGGGGACGAGACCCAGTACTTC.

This sequence joins TRBV28 and TRBJ1-1; no clear D gene. The CDR3 is 16 residues long. Germline V gene data show CDR1 as MDHEN and CDR2 as SYDVKM. V gave up 1 base and J gave up 3 bases, with 15 bases separating them. CDR3 region: CASSLSAATPDTEAFF. The CDR3 DNA reads as TGTGCCAGCAGTTTATCCGCTGCTACCCCTGACACTGAAGCTTTCTTT.

The chain couples TRBV5-1 to TRBJ2-1, with 9 bases identical to TRBD2. The CDR3 extends over 17 amino acids. Germline V gene sequence: CDR1 SGHRS, CDR2 YFSETQ. The V gene end was trimmed by 2 bases and the J gene end by 2 bases; junction bases not matched to a gene: 8. The CDR3 loop reads CASSLQSSGKAYNEQFF. The DNA of the CDR3 is TGCGCCAGCAGCTTACAGTCTAGCGGGAAGGCCTACAATGAGCAGTTCTTC.

V and J are TRBV2 and TRBJ1-2, with D perhaps matching TRBD1 (5 bases). Trimming removed 6 bases from V and 5 bases from J, with 10 bases in between. The length of the CDR3 is 12 residues. Germline V gene lookup returns CDR1 SNHLY and CDR2 FYNNEI. The CDR3 DNA follows: TGTGCCAGCAGGGCAGGGTCTTATGGCTACACCTTC. Protein product: CASRAGSYGYTF.

The V gene is TRBV27, the J gene TRBJ2-7; perhaps TRBD2 as D (6 bases). Looked up from germline, CDR1 is MNHEY and CDR2 is SMNVEV (reference sequence). This CDR3 has 14 amino acids. V gave up 0 bases and J gave up 0 bases, with 6 bases separating them. The DNA for the CDR3 is TGTGCCAGCAGTTTATCGCGGGGCTCCTACGAGCAGTACTTC. It is translated as CASSLSRGSYEQYF.

In this sample, this clone turned up once. The V and J genes are TRBV30 and TRBJ1-2; tentative D call: TRBD1 (6 bases). Trimming pared 4 bases from V and 4 bases from J, leaving 13 bases between. Germline values: CDR1 GTSNPN, CDR2 SVGIG (reference sequence). This CDR3 comprises 13 residues. In DNA form, the CDR3 reads TGTGCCTGGACGCGGGGGGCTGGCTATGGCTACACCTTC. Translating it yields CAWTRGAGYGYTF.

The genes are TRBV12-5 and TRBJ1-2; tentative D call: TRBD1 (5 bases). Germline assignment: CDR1 LGHNT and CDR2 FRNRAP. This CDR3 comprises 13 residues. Trimming cost V 6 bases and J 7 bases, with 15 bases left between them. The CDR3 nucleotides are TGTGCTAGTGGCCCTAACGGGGGACGTGGCTACACCTTC. This sequence encodes CASGPNGGRGYTF.

CDR3 in DNA: TGCGCCAGCAGCCCCCTAGGGGAAAACTATGGCTACACCTTC. It specifies CASSPLGENYGYTF. The chain has TRBV5-1 and TRBJ1-2; tentatively, D is TRBD1 (5 bases). With 4 bases removed from V and 2 bases from J, the gap between germline ends came to 12 bases. The CDR3 contains 14 residues. Germline loops: CDR1 SGHRS, CDR2 YFSETQ.

This clone is a singleton in its sample. The gene calls are TRBV9 and TRBJ1-6, with 7 bases matching TRBD1. The CDR3 spans 16 residues. The V and J ends lost 4 bases and 6 bases, in that order; junction bases with no gene match: 10. CDR1 is SGDLS, CDR2 YYNGEE, per germline. CDR3 sequence (DNA): TGTGCCAGCAGCTCCTACAGGGGTGGAAGTAATTCACCCCTCCACTTT. This encodes CASSSYRGGSNSPLHF.

The chain links TRBV7-3 to TRBJ2-7, with 8 nucleotides matching TRBD2. Per germline, CDR1 SGHTA and CDR2 FQGTGA. The CDR3 length is 14 residues. After removal of 3 bases from V and 4 bases from J, the junction contained 5 bases not matched to a gene. CDR3 sequence reads: CASSFAGGSYEQYF. As DNA, the CDR3 is TGTGCCAGCAGCTTTGCGGGAGGATCGTACGAGCAGTACTTC.

This chain joins TRBV2 and TRBJ2-2, with 9 bases that match TRBD1. Germline trimming cut 6 bases from V and 5 bases from J; bases unmatched to any gene: 7. Germline V lookup: CDR1 SNHLY, CDR2 FYNNEI. The CDR3 has 15 amino acids. CDR3 in DNA: TGTGCCAGCAGCCTGAAGACAGGGGGTACCGGGGAGCTGTTTTTT. Amino acid sequence: CASSLKTGGTGELFF.

This sequence joins TRBV23-1 and TRBJ1-5; possible D gene TRBD1, 6 bases. TRBV23-1 counts as an open reading frame of uncertain function. Trimming cost V 0 bases and J 1 base, with 19 bases left between them. This CDR3 is 19 amino acids long. The DNA of the CDR3 is TGCGCCAGCAGTCAATCGAAAAGGACAGACTTGGGGAGCAATCAGCCCCAGCATTTT. Protein product: CASSQSKRTDLGSNQPQHF.

The chain combines TRBV9 with TRBJ2-2, with a possible D match to TRBD2 (7 bases). V shed 5 bases and J shed 6 bases, with 23 bases lying between them. The CDR3 length is 17 residues. Germline V gives CDR1 SGDLS, CDR2 YYNGEE. CDR3 coding DNA: TGTGCCAGCAGTGGCGCAAGGGGGGGCGCTCTCGCCGGGGAGCTGTTTTTT. Its protein product is CASSGARGGALAGELFF.

For the CDR3, the DNA is TGTGCCAGCAGTGAAATTGAGGGAAGTTGGGGCTACGAGCAGTACTTC. Translating it yields CASSEIEGSWGYEQYF. This rearrangement joins TRBV2 to TRBJ2-7; possibly TRBD2 for D (5 bases). The ends were cut back, 2 bases at V and 3 bases at J, with 17 bases in the middle. This CDR3 is 16 amino acids long. Per the germline V gene, CDR1 is SNHLY and CDR2 is FYNNEI.

This clone was seen only once. The genes are TRBV6-5 and TRBJ1-2; TRBD1 aligns across 9 bases. With 6 bases clipped from V and 6 bases from J, the junction kept 5 bases outside the gene matches. CDR1 is MNHEY and CDR2 is SVGAGI in the germline V gene. The CDR3 sequence is 13 residues long. CDR3 region: CASSPWTGDGYTF. In nucleotides, the CDR3 is TGTGCCAGCAGCCCCTGGACAGGGGATGGCTACACCTTC.

This CDR3 reads CASSLTPQGRGYTF. CDR3 nucleotide sequence: TGTGCCAGCAGCCTGACCCCGCAGGGAAGAGGCTACACCTTC. V gene TRBV9 combines with J gene TRBJ1-2; TRBD1 is a possible D gene (5 bases). The V gene lost 4 bases and the J gene lost 8 bases, with 18 bases spanning the gap. CDR1 and CDR2 from the germline V gene are SGDLS and YYNGEE. This CDR3 has 14 amino acids.

The rearrangement uses TRBV19 and TRBJ1-5; no firm D call. The germline V gene has CDR1 LNHDA and CDR2 SQIVND (reference sequence). The germline V and J ends were trimmed by 3 bases and 5 bases, with 11 bases remaining between them. This CDR3 has 14 residues. The CDR3 coding sequence is TGTGCCAGTAGTATTTTTTTAGACTATCAGCCCCAGCATTTT. Residues: CASSIFLDYQPQHF.

This clone was found a few times. The chain carries TRBV7-9 and TRBJ1-1, with D possibly being TRBD1 (5 bases). In germline, CDR1 is SEHNR, CDR2 FQNEAQ (reference sequence). The CDR3 is made up of 13 amino acids. V was cut by 6 bases and J by 3 bases, with 11 bases left in between. CDR3 region: CASRPQAHTEAFF. The CDR3 bases are TGTGCCAGCAGGCCACAGGCCCACACTGAAGCTTTCTTT.

This chain links TRBV19 with TRBJ1-2; a weak D match, TRBD1 (6 bases). Germline V gene lookup returns CDR1 LNHDA and CDR2 SQIVND (reference sequence). This CDR3 has 17 amino acids. V shed 4 bases and J shed 5 bases, with 23 bases lying between them. The CDR3 sequence is CASSTDWQGRGRYGYTF. The DNA of the CDR3 is TGTGCCAGTAGTACCGATTGGCAGGGGAGGGGACGTTATGGCTACACCTTC. Full variable domain (rest looked up from reference TRBV19 and TRBJ1-2): DGGITQSPKYLFRKEGQNVTLSCEQNLNHDAMYWYRQDPGQGLRLIYYSQIVNDFQKGDIAEGYSVSREKKESFPLTVTSAQKNPTAFYLCASSTDWQGRGRYGYTFGSGTRLTVV.

This sequence joins TRBV6-6 and TRBJ2-6; unclear D gene. From germline, CDR1 is MNHNY and CDR2 SVGAGI (reference sequence). This CDR3 has 14 amino acids. Trimming cost V 6 bases and J 4 bases, with 10 bases left between them. The CDR3: CASSPLSGANVLTF. Written as DNA, the CDR3 is TGTGCCAGCAGCCCCCTTTCCGGGGCCAACGTCCTGACTTTC.